The 27 T cell receptor beta chains below were found in one sample sequenced in a study of blood T cell repertoires in COVID-19. TCRdb keeps only in-frame clones here, not all; method: immunoSEQ multiplex PCR. The sample has more than 200,000 clones; over 70% are singletons. Sequencing used peripheral blood. The receptors shown here come from a woman older than 75 with acute or convalescent COVID-19.

This clone was seen once. The V gene is TRBV19, the J gene TRBJ2-2; D gene ambiguous. Germline V gene sequence: CDR1 LNHDA, CDR2 SQIVND (reference sequence). This CDR3 is 15 amino acids long. Trimming took 2 bases from V and 4 from J, leaving 11 bases between them. CDR3 coding DNA: TGTGCCAGTAGTATACCCCGGGTTACCACCGGGGAGCTGTTTTTT. This translates into CASSIPRVTTGELFF.

The chain combines TRBV2 with TRBJ1-5; perhaps TRBD1 as D (6 bases). The V gene lost 5 bases and the J gene lost 1 base, with 15 bases spanning the gap. CDR3 length equals 16 residues. Germline loops: CDR1 SNHLY, CDR2 FYNNEI. The CDR3 region has the DNA TGTGCCAGCAGTTTCATCAGGGGAGTCAGCAATCAGCCCCAGCATTTT. Its translation is CASSFIRGVSNQPQHF.

The genes are TRBV9 and TRBJ1-2; perhaps TRBD1 as D (6 bases). This CDR3 spans 13 amino acids. Per the germline V gene, CDR1 is SGDLS and CDR2 is YYNGEE. The ends were cut back, 0 bases at V and 8 bases at J, with 11 bases in the middle. This CDR3 is CASSVVGARGYTF. The CDR3 bases are TGTGCCAGCAGCGTAGTGGGGGCGCGGGGCTACACCTTC.

V is TRBV7-8 and J is TRBJ2-3, with 8 bases aligning to TRBD1. CDR3 length equals 15 residues. In germline, CDR1 is SGHVS, CDR2 FQNEAQ. Trimming took 5 bases from V and 2 from J; bases not matched to a gene: 6. The CDR3 reads CASSPSDRVTDTQYF. The CDR3 DNA is TGTGCCAGCAGCCCCTCGGACAGGGTCACAGATACGCAGTATTTT.

The rearrangement links TRBV6-5 to TRBJ1-4; a weak D match, TRBD1 (5 bases). Germline V gives CDR1 MNHEY, CDR2 SVGAGI. This CDR3 has 12 amino acids. Trimming took 5 bases from V and 7 from J, leaving 8 bases between them. The CDR3 spells CASSPGGEKLFF. The CDR3, as DNA: TGTGCCAGCAGTCCGGGGGGTGAAAAACTGTTTTTT.

The chain uses TRBV29-1 and TRBJ2-3; 7 nucleotides align to TRBD2. CDR3 length: 14 amino acids. Trimming removed 2 bases from V and 8 bases from J; junction bases left unmatched: 10. CDR1 and CDR2 (germline): SQVTM, ANQGSEA. CDR3 loop: CSVERAGGLGTQYF. The CDR3 region has the DNA TGCAGCGTTGAAAGAGCCGGGGGGTTAGGTACGCAGTATTTT.

As regards this clone: Other DNA sequences in this sample translate to the same CDR3. The rearrangement links TRBV2 to TRBJ2-1, with TRBD1 matching over 11 bases. Germline CDR1 is SNHLY and CDR2 is FYNNEI. The CDR3 is made up of 13 amino acids. Trimming cost V 8 bases and J 6 bases; bases outside gene matches: 3. The CDR3 DNA is TGTGCCAGCTCCGGGACAGGGGGCAATGAGCAGTTCTTC. Protein sequence: CASSGTGGNEQFF.

This chain links TRBV2 with TRBJ1-6; 9 bases are a match to TRBD1. Germline CDR1 SNHLY, CDR2 FYNNEI. CDR3 length: 12 residues. V lost 10 bases to trimming and J lost 7 bases; unmatched junction nucleotides: 2. CDR3 in DNA: TGTGCCACCGGGACAGGGAATTCACCCCTCCACTTT. Its translation: CATGTGNSPLHF.

The chain recombines TRBV5-8 with TRBJ2-2; D is possibly TRBD2 (7 bases). The V gene's germline CDR1 is SGHTS and CDR2 YDEGEE. Trimming removed 1 base at V and 2 bases at J, with 15 bases between. The CDR3 runs 17 residues. The CDR3: CASSLPREGTNTGELFF. CDR3 sequence (DNA): TGTGCCAGCAGCTTGCCCAGGGAGGGGACAAACACCGGGGAGCTGTTTTTT.

V gene TRBV7-2 combines with J gene TRBJ1-4; 8 bases align to TRBD1. This CDR3 region has 14 residues. The V gene end was trimmed by 5 bases and the J gene end by 8 bases; junction bases not matched to a gene: 7. In germline, CDR1 is SGHTA, CDR2 FQGNSA. As DNA, the CDR3 is TGTGCCAGCAGCCCCCGGACAGGGAGCGAAAAACTGTTTTTT. Amino acids: CASSPRTGSEKLFF. The entire variable domain, with the rest obtained from reference TRBV7-2 and TRBJ1-4, is as follows: GAGVSQSPSNKVTEKGKDVELRCDPISGHTALYWYRQSLGQGLEFLIYFQGNSAPDKSGLPSDRFSAERTGGSVSTLTIQRTQQEDSAVYLCASSPRTGSEKLFFGSGTQLSVL.

V and J are TRBV18 and TRBJ2-3; a possible D gene is TRBD2 (5 bases). Germline CDR1 reads KGHSH; CDR2 reads LQKENI. V was cut by 3 bases and J by 1 base, with 11 bases left in between. This CDR3 has 15 amino acids. The CDR3 spells CASSPSSGGTDTQYF. In DNA, the CDR3 is TGTGCCAGCTCACCGTCCAGCGGCGGCACAGATACGCAGTATTTT. Variable domain in full (rest from reference TRBV18 and TRBJ2-3): NAGVMQNPRHLVRRRGQEARLRCSPMKGHSHVYWYRQLPEEGLKFMVYLQKENIIDESGMPKERFSAEFPKEGPSILRIQQVVRGDSAAYFCASSPSSGGTDTQYFGPGTRLTVL.

The V and J genes are TRBV6-5 and TRBJ2-7, with 9 bases lining up with TRBD1. J lost 3 bases, V lost 4 bases, and 4 bases had no gene match. Germline CDR1 and CDR2: MNHEY and SVGAGI. This CDR3 contains 14 residues. The CDR3: CASSSPGQGYEQYF. CDR3 bases: TGTGCCAGCAGTTCACCGGGACAGGGCTACGAGCAGTACTTC.

The chain is built from TRBV20-1 and TRBJ2-2; D call uncertain. The V gene lost 3 bases and the J gene lost 6 bases, with 11 bases spanning the gap. This CDR3 spans 13 amino acids. Germline CDR1 DFQATT, CDR2 SNEGSKA (reference sequence). The CDR3 DNA follows: TGCAGTGCTAGTCTGACGGCGGCCGGGGAGCTGTTTTTT. It yields the protein CSASLTAAGELFF.

J is TRBJ1-5 and V is TRBV5-1; D not resolved. Germline loops: CDR1 SGHRS, CDR2 YFSETQ. CDR3 length: 10 residues. V dropped 7 bases and J dropped 7 bases, with 6 bases sitting between them. Written as DNA, the CDR3 is TGCGCCAGCTTCAAACAGCCCCAGCATTTT. This codes for CASFKQPQHF.

The V call is TRBV5-1, the J call TRBJ2-3; perhaps TRBD2 as D (6 bases). CDR3 length equals 16 residues. Germline CDR1 and CDR2: SGHRS and YFSETQ. V gave up 3 bases and J gave up 3 bases, with 17 bases separating them. The CDR3 spells CASSSDLTGATDTQYF. The CDR3 nucleotides are TGCGCCAGCAGCTCGGATCTTACGGGAGCAACAGATACGCAGTATTTT.

This clone was observed a handful of times. The chain is built from TRBV3-1 (or the pseudogene TRBV3-2) and TRBJ2-2, with TRBD1 matching over 8 bases. CDR1 and CDR2 (germline): LGHDT, YNNKEL (reference sequence). Unmatched junction bases numbered 5, after V lost 7 bases and J lost 4 bases. This CDR3 region has 14 residues. The CDR3 DNA sequence: TGTGCCAGCACCCACAGGGGGTCCACCGGGGAGCTGTTTTTT. Protein product: CASTHRGSTGELFF.

The chain carries TRBV20-1 and TRBJ1-3; weak D call: TRBD1 (6 bases). CDR1 and CDR2 (germline): DFQATT, SNEGSKA (reference sequence). V gave up 3 bases and J gave up 1 base, with 13 bases separating them. There are 15 residues in the CDR3. CDR3: CSASGDRRSGNTIYF. The CDR3, as DNA: TGCAGTGCTAGTGGTGACAGGAGATCTGGAAACACCATATATTTT.

The V and J genes are TRBV12-3 or TRBV12-4 and TRBJ1-5; D remains ambiguous. Trimming shortened V by 2 bases and J by 6 bases, and 8 bases separated the two germline ends. The CDR3 has 13 residues. CDR3 nucleotide sequence: TGTGCCAGCAGTTTACAGGTTAGTCAGCCCCAGCATTTT. Amino acid sequence: CASSLQVSQPQHF.

This clone was counted between two and nine times. The chain uses TRBV27 and TRBJ1-6; possible D gene TRBD1, 6 bases. Trimming left V 4 bases short and J 6 bases short, with 16 bases between. Germline V gene sequence: CDR1 MNHEY, CDR2 SMNVEV (reference sequence). The CDR3 runs 16 residues. The CDR3 DNA follows: TGTGCCAGCAGTTCGATCCCGACAGGAATTAATTCACCCCTCCACTTT. Protein sequence: CASSSIPTGINSPLHF.

V is TRBV3-1 (or the pseudogene TRBV3-2) and J is TRBJ1-1, with 7 bases aligning to TRBD1. This CDR3 has 13 amino acids. Germline CDR1 reads LGHDT; CDR2 reads YNNKEL (reference sequence). The trim removed 1 base at V and 9 bases at J, leaving 5 bases unmatched. CDR3 bases: TGTGCCAGCAGCCAAGTGACAAGGGGGCAAGCTTTCTTT. This encodes CASSQVTRGQAFF.

This sequence joins TRBV15 and TRBJ2-4; D is possibly TRBD1 (5 bases). Germline V CDR1 and CDR2: LNHNV, YYDKDF (reference sequence). The ends were cut back, 0 bases at V and 6 bases at J, with 24 bases in the middle. This CDR3 has 19 residues. This chain's CDR3 is CATSRDHVFDSDVGNIQYF. The DNA for the CDR3 is TGTGCCACCAGCAGAGATCATGTTTTCGACAGCGACGTCGGAAACATTCAGTACTTC.

The V gene is TRBV29-1, the J gene TRBJ2-1; 15 positions agree with TRBD2. Germline V gene data show CDR1 as SQVTM and CDR2 as ANQGSEA. V lost 8 bases and J lost 13; bases outside the gene matches: 9. CDR3 length: 13 residues. The CDR3: CSIGLAGGPGQFF. CDR3 coding DNA: TGCAGCATCGGACTAGCGGGAGGGCCGGGACAGTTCTTC.

V is TRBV6-5 and J is TRBJ2-7; tentatively, D is TRBD1 (6 bases). Germline V gene data show CDR1 as MNHEY and CDR2 as SVGAGI. V lost 2 bases and J lost 6, with 11 bases in between. The CDR3 is 13 residues long. The CDR3 DNA follows: TGTGCCAGCAGTTACCTAATAGGGGGCGAGCAGTACTTC. As protein: CASSYLIGGEQYF.

The V gene is TRBV30, the J gene TRBJ1-3; D call uncertain. Germline CDR1 is GTSNPN and CDR2 is SVGIG (reference sequence). The CDR3 covers 14 residues. The V gene lost 0 bases and the J gene lost 0 bases, with 6 bases spanning the gap. DNA for the CDR3: TGTGCCTGGAGTGTAAAGAGCTCTGGAAACACCATATATTTT. Amino acids: CAWSVKSSGNTIYF. Together with reference TRBV30 and TRBJ1-3, the CDR3 gives the full variable domain: SQTIHQWPATLVQPVGSPLSLECTVEGTSNPNLYWYRQAAGRGLQLLFYSVGIGQISSEVPQNLSASRPQDRQFILSSKKLLLSDSGFYLCAWSVKSSGNTIYFGEGSWLTVV.

DNA for the CDR3: TGTGCCAGCAGCCAAGGACAGGGGGCGGAAGGCCAGTACTTC. Protein sequence: CASSQGQGAEGQYF. The gene calls are TRBV4-2 and TRBJ2-5; 10 bases map to TRBD1. V lost 1 base, J lost 10 bases, and 6 bases stayed unmatched. In germline, CDR1 is LGHNA, CDR2 YNFKEQ. The CDR3 loop spans 14 amino acids.

The chain is built from TRBV5-1 and TRBJ2-7, with a possible D match to TRBD1 (6 bases). CDR3 length: 15 residues. Trimming removed 4 bases from V and 2 bases from J, with 16 bases in between. Germline V gives CDR1 SGHRS, CDR2 YFSETQ. This CDR3 is CASSPEQGFAYEQYF. The CDR3 DNA reads as TGCGCCAGCAGCCCGGAACAGGGTTTTGCCTACGAGCAGTACTTC.

CDR3 sequence reads: CASSSGLAGGLQETQYF. CDR3 DNA sequence: TGTGCCAGCAGCTCGGGACTAGCGGGGGGACTACAAGAGACCCAGTACTTC. The chain employs TRBV5-4 and TRBJ2-5; TRBD2 agrees at 15 bases. The CDR3 totals 17 residues. V trimming: 3 bases; J trimming: 2 bases; junction bases outside the gene matches: 5. Germline V gene data show CDR1 as SGHNT and CDR2 as YYREEE (reference sequence). The variable domain in full, with the rest retrieved from reference TRBV5-4 and TRBJ2-5, is ETGVTQSPTHLIKTRGQQVTLRCSSQSGHNTVSWYQQALGQGPQFIFQYYREEENGRGNFPPRFSGLQFPNYSSELNVNALELDDSALYLCASSSGLAGGLQETQYFGPGTRLLVL.